At least ten counts were recorded for the clone carrying this TCR beta chain. Between the trimmed V and J ends, which lost 2 bases and 5 bases, there was a span of 6 bases. In germline, CDR1 is SGHTA, CDR2 FQGTGA. This CDR3 has 13 amino acids. TCRdb recomputed calls from the 5' RACE reads with MiXCR, one row per CDR3 protein. The sample consists of some 38,000 distinct CDR3 sequences, approximately 3.1% of them appearing once. The source of the sample is a study of spatial heterogeneity in lung cancer. Time point noted: sample taken at primary tumor resection. The donor population consisted of under 75 patients with untreated, early-stage non-small cell lung cancer.

Sequencing used normal lung tissue next to the tumor, obtained at surgery. The chain combines TRBV7-3 with TRBJ2-2, with a weak D call TRBD2 (6 bases). The receptor comes from a male donor with early-stage non-small cell lung cancer. The CDR3 bases are TGTGCCAGCAGCTTACGGGGGACCGGGGAGCTGTTTTTT. This sequence encodes CASSLRGTGELFF. Full variable domain (remainder filled in from reference TRBV7-3 and TRBJ2-2): GAGVSQTPSNKVTEKGKYVELRCDPISGHTALYWYRQSLGQGPEFLIYFQGTGAADDSGLPNDRFFAVRPEGSVSTLKIQRTERGDSAVYLCASSLRGTGELFFGEGSRLTVL.